The entry below describes one T cell receptor beta chain. These data belong to a study of blood T cell repertoires in COVID-19. Study information: Both acute and convalescent COVID-19 samples were obtained from the United States, Italy and Spain. In each case, the material was cDNA or gDNA derived from T cells, B-cell-depleted T cells, or PBMCs.

The CDR3 runs to 15 residues. With V trimmed by 5 bases and J by 7 bases, 8 bases remained unmatched. The germline CDR1 and CDR2 sequences are LNHDA and SQIVND (reference sequence). Original analysis: Estimates of nucleated cell counts were drawn from the amplification of reference gene primers. Libraries were prepared by immunoSEQ multiplex PCR; TCRdb keeps only in-frame clonotypes and omits some of them. The V and J calls and clone size are taken from that table; D and trimming were inferred from the DNA. The table includes 350,000 or so clones, roughly 88% detected once. The receptor was isolated from a woman aged 25 to 45 with COVID-19, enrolled during active disease. The sequenced sample was peripheral blood. The chain links TRBV19 to TRBJ1-5; the match to TRBD1 covers 10 bases. The DNA for the CDR3 is TGTGCCAGTAGTCCACGGGACAGGGGAGGACAGCCCCAGCATTTT. The encoded protein is CASSPRDRGGQPQHF. Based on the CDR3 plus reference TRBV19 and TRBJ1-5, the full variable domain is DGGITQSPKYLFRKEGQNVTLSCEQNLNHDAMYWYRQDPGQGLRLIYYSQIVNDFQKGDIAEGYSVSREKKESFPLTVTSAQKNPTAFYLCASSPRDRGGQPQHFGDGTRLSIL.